A single sample gave rise to the 21 T cell receptor beta chains below, sequenced in a study of response to subunit inactivated influenza vaccine. TCRdb fed the RT-PCR reads into MiXCR, producing one record per CDR3 protein. Here the sample spans fewer than 550,000 distinct CDR3 sequences, about 25% being singletons. The sample in question was CD4+ T cells sorted from PBMCs, obtained roughly 5 days after vaccination. Receptors were obtained from a man aged 50-60 years who received an inactivated influenza vaccine.

The table lists this clonotype with a few counts. The chain combines TRBV3-1 with TRBJ2-7; D gene unclear. Trimming took off 1 base at V and 7 bases at J, with 5 bases between the two ends. The CDR3 has 11 amino acids. CDR1 LGHDT and CDR2 YNNKEL come from the germline V gene (reference sequence). Written as DNA, the CDR3 is TGTGCCAGCAGCCAAGCTAAGGAGCAGTACTTC. It encodes CASSQAKEQYF.

There are a few counts of this clonotype. The chain has TRBV6-1 and TRBJ2-7, with D hard to call. There are 14 residues in the CDR3. The V gene lost 5 bases and the J gene lost 2 bases, with 13 bases spanning the gap. The V gene's germline CDR1 is MNHNS and CDR2 SASEGT. The CDR3 nucleotides are TGTGCCAGCAGTCAAAATCCACCCCCCTACGAGCAGTACTTC. This encodes CASSQNPPPYEQYF.

This clonotype came up a few times. The chain couples TRBV12-3 or TRBV12-4 to TRBJ2-5, with TRBD1 matching over 7 bases. This CDR3 region has 16 residues. The V segment lost 7 bases and the J segment 5 bases; nucleotides outside the gene matches: 16. The CDR3, as DNA: TGTGCCAGCAATATCCGACGACAGGGACCTTTTGAGACCCAGTACTTC. Translating gives CASNIRRQGPFETQYF.

A few counts support this clonotype. This sequence joins TRBV20-1 and TRBJ2-1, with 8 nucleotides matching TRBD2. V shed 0 bases, J shed 14 bases, and the junction held 6 bases outside the gene matches. CDR1 and CDR2 (germline): DFQATT, SNEGSKA (reference sequence). The CDR3 has 12 amino acids. The CDR3 sequence: CSARDDGRAEFF. The CDR3 nucleotides read TGCAGTGCTAGAGATGACGGGAGGGCCGAGTTCTTC.

On this clonotype itself: Since a much larger clone is just one base distant, this may be a read error. The J gene is TRBJ2-2, the V gene TRBV28; 10 nucleotides match TRBD2. Germline CDR1 MDHEN, CDR2 SYDVKM. CDR3 length: 16 residues. V lost 6 bases to trimming and J lost 7 bases; unmatched junction nucleotides: 11. For the CDR3, the DNA is TGTGCCAGCAGCTGGTCCGGGACTAGCGTGGGCGGGGAGCTGTTTTTT. This encodes CASSWSGTSVGGELFF. Full variable domain (missing parts from reference TRBV28 and TRBJ2-2): DVKVTQSSRYLVKRTGEKVFLECVQDMDHENMFWYRQDPGLGLRLIYFSYDVKMKEKGDIPEGYSVSREKKERFSLILESASTNQTSMYLCASSWSGTSVGGELFFGEGSRLTVL.

This clonotype was seen only a few times. The rearrangement uses TRBV20-1 and TRBJ2-1; D may be TRBD1 or TRBD2 (6 bases each). V shed 0 bases and J shed 6 bases, with 12 bases lying between them. This CDR3 has 14 residues. Germline V gene data show CDR1 as DFQATT and CDR2 as SNEGSKA (reference sequence). The CDR3 protein is CSAREWGASNEQFF. CDR3 nucleotides: TGCAGTGCTAGAGAATGGGGGGCGAGCAATGAGCAGTTCTTC.

The chain uses TRBV4-2 and TRBJ1-1; unclear D gene. V lost 0 bases and J lost 0, with 14 bases in between. Germline loops: CDR1 LGHNA, CDR2 YNFKEQ. This CDR3 spans 17 amino acids. The DNA for the CDR3 is TGTGCCAGCAGCCAAGATGTAGGCAGATTAATGAACACTGAAGCTTTCTTT. Protein product: CASSQDVGRLMNTEAFF.

The V call is TRBV7-2, the J call TRBJ1-4, with 7 bases matching TRBD1. Germline V CDR1 and CDR2: SGHTA, FQGNSA. The junction had 5 bases not matched to a gene; V was cut back by 7 bases and J by 3 bases. CDR3 length: 14 amino acids. The CDR3: CASKEGASNEKLFF. Written as DNA, the CDR3 is TGTGCCAGCAAAGAGGGGGCCTCTAATGAAAAACTGTTTTTT.

The V call is TRBV4-2, the J call TRBJ2-3, with 16 bases that match TRBD2. This CDR3 has 18 amino acids. CDR1 is LGHNA and CDR2 is YNFKEQ in the germline V gene. Trimming cost V 1 base and J 7 bases; bases outside gene matches: 8. In DNA, the CDR3 is TGTGCCAGCAGCCAAGGAAGAGGGACTAGCGGGAGGGGTCATACGCAGTATTTT. Its translation: CASSQGRGTSGRGHTQYF.

The chain uses TRBV29-1 and TRBJ2-7, with no clear D. Germline lookup yields CDR1 SQVTM and CDR2 ANQGSEA. V dropped 1 base and J dropped 5 bases, with 12 bases sitting between them. CDR3 size: 13 residues. The CDR3 is CSVEGRYRNEQYF. The DNA of the CDR3 is TGCAGCGTTGAAGGCAGGTATCGAAACGAGCAGTACTTC.

CDR3 DNA: TGTGCCAGCAGACGAGGCGCGTCCTCGACTATCGAGTACTTC. Protein: CASRRGASSTIEYF. V gene TRBV12-3 or TRBV12-4 combines with J gene TRBJ2-5, with D perhaps matching TRBD2 (5 bases). Trimming left V 6 bases short and J 12 bases short, with 23 bases between. This CDR3 spans 14 amino acids.

This clonotype was counted only a few times. As DNA, the CDR3 is TGTGCCAGCAGTTACAGGCGGGGACACTACGAGCAGTACTTC. As protein: CASSYRRGHYEQYF. J is TRBJ2-7 and V is TRBV6-5; D is possibly TRBD1 or TRBD2 (6 bases each). The V end was cut by 2 bases, the J end by 3 bases, with 11 bases between. The CDR3 covers 14 residues. The V gene's germline CDR1 is MNHEY and CDR2 SVGAGI.

V is TRBV11-2 and J is TRBJ1-2, with a possible D match to TRBD1 (5 bases). In germline, CDR1 is SGHAT, CDR2 FQNNGV. CDR3 length: 16 amino acids. V lost 3 bases and J 6 bases, leaving 20 bases between the germline ends. CDR3: CASSLGIGTGGNGYTF. The CDR3 nucleotides are TGTGCCAGCAGCTTGGGTATCGGGACCGGGGGGAATGGCTACACCTTC.

The chain uses TRBV5-1 and TRBJ2-1, with 9 bases that match TRBD2. The CDR3 has 14 amino acids. The germline gives CDR1 SGHRS, CDR2 YFSETQ. V trimming: 5 bases; J trimming: 2 bases; junction bases outside the gene matches: 2. CDR3 in DNA: TGCGCCAGCAGGCGGGAGGGACCCTACAATGAGCAGTTCTTC. As protein: CASRREGPYNEQFF.

The V gene is TRBV11-2, the J gene TRBJ1-4; a weak D match, TRBD1 (6 bases). The CDR3 extends over 12 amino acids. Trimming cost V 5 bases and J 10 bases, with 11 bases left between them. The germline V gene encodes CDR1 SGHAT and CDR2 FQNNGV. CDR3 loop: CASSTQTGKLFF. The CDR3 region has the DNA TGTGCCAGCAGCACCCAGACAGGAAAACTGTTTTTT.

V and J are TRBV20-1 and TRBJ2-7; D possibly corresponds to TRBD2 (6 bases). Trimming pared 0 bases from V and 7 bases from J, leaving 13 bases between. The length of the CDR3 is 13 residues. Germline V gene sequence: CDR1 DFQATT, CDR2 SNEGSKA (reference sequence). The CDR3 reads CSARDPLAWEQYF. CDR3 nucleotides: TGCAGTGCTAGAGACCCCCTAGCGTGGGAGCAGTACTTC.

The table lists this clonotype with a count of one. The J gene is TRBJ2-3, the V gene TRBV7-9; D perhaps matches TRBD2 (6 bases). The V gene lost 1 base and the J gene lost 14 bases, with 22 bases spanning the gap. Germline assignment: CDR1 SEHNR and CDR2 FQNEAQ (reference sequence). The CDR3 is 15 residues long. The CDR3 protein is CASSLGPPRDSRPYF. The CDR3 nucleotides read TGTGCCAGCAGCTTAGGCCCTCCCCGGGACTCTCGGCCGTATTTT. The full variable domain, with the rest looked up from reference TRBV7-9 and TRBJ2-3, is DTGVSQNPRHKITKRGQNVTFRCDPISEHNRLYWYRQTLGQGPEFLTYFQNEAQLEKSRLLSDRFSAERPKGSFSTLEIQRTEQGDSAMYLCASSLGPPRDSRPYFGPGTRLTVL.

In this sample, this clonotype turned up many times. V gene TRBV12-3 or TRBV12-4 combines with J gene TRBJ2-6; D gene unclear. The ends were cut back, 6 bases at V and 1 base at J, with 10 bases in the middle. This CDR3 region has 15 residues. Here the CDR3 reads CASSYVLSGANVLTF. In nucleotides, the CDR3 is TGTGCCAGCAGCTATGTCCTGTCTGGGGCCAACGTCCTGACTTTC.

This clonotype was found once. CDR3 protein: CASSRGTFSYNEQFF. The CDR3 nucleotides are TGTGCCAGCAGCCGCGGGACTTTCTCCTACAATGAGCAGTTCTTC. The V gene is TRBV5-6, the J gene TRBJ2-1; perhaps TRBD2 as D (6 bases). V was clipped by 4 bases and J by 0 bases, with 11 bases between them. The CDR3 contains 15 residues. CDR1 and CDR2 from the germline V gene are SGHDT and YYEEEE.

This clonotype was counted at least ten times. The V and J genes are TRBV7-2 and TRBJ2-1; 9 positions agree with TRBD1. This CDR3 is built from 15 residues. Trimming cost V 1 base and J 4 bases; bases outside gene matches: 2. Germline V CDR1 and CDR2: SGHTA, FQGNSA. The CDR3 DNA follows: TGTGCCAGCAGCTTAGACAGGGGGCTGTACAATGAGCAGTTCTTC. Protein sequence: CASSLDRGLYNEQFF.

This clonotype was found once. An end of the junction differs from the germline gene, which may be a read error. V usage is TRBV4-1 and J usage is TRBJ1-1; D is ambiguous. CDR3 length: 17 residues. Per the germline V gene, CDR1 is MGHRA and CDR2 is YSYEKL. The CDR3 DNA follows: TGCGCCAGCAGCCAAGATAGAACGGGCACCTTGAACACTGAAGTTTTCTTT. It encodes CASSQDRTGTLNTEVFF.